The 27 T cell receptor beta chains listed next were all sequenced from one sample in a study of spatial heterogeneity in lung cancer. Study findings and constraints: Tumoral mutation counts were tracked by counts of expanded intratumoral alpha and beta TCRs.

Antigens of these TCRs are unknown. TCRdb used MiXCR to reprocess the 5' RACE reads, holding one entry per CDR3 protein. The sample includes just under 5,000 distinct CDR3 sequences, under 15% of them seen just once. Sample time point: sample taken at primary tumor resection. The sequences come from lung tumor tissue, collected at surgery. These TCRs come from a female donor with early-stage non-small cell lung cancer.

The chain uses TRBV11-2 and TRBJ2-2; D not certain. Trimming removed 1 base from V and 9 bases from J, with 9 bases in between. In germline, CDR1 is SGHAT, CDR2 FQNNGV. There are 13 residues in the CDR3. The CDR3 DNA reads TGTGCCAGCAGCTTAGTCTCAGTCAGGGAGCTGTTTTTT. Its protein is CASSLVSVRELFF.

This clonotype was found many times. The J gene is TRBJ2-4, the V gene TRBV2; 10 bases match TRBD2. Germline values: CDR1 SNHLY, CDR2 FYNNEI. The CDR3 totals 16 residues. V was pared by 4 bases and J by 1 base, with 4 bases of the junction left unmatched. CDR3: CASSVNSGGAKNIQYF. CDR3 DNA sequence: TGTGCCAGCAGTGTAAATAGCGGGGGGGCCAAAAACATTCAGTACTTC. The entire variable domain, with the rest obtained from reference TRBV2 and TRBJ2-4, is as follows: EPEVTQTPSHQVTQMGQEVILRCVPISNHLYFYWYRQILGQKVEFLVSFYNNEISEKSEIFDDQFSVERPDGSNFTLKIRSTKLEDSAMYFCASSVNSGGAKNIQYFGAGTRLSVL.

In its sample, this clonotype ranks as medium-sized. CDR3 DNA sequence: TGTGCCAGTGGCGGGGAGTCCAAGAGAACCCAGTACTTC. Its protein product is CASGGESKRTQYF. This chain links TRBV19 with TRBJ2-5; D perhaps matches TRBD2 (6 bases). CDR3 length equals 13 residues. Looked up from germline, CDR1 is LNHDA and CDR2 is SQIVND (reference sequence). Trimming removed 8 bases at V and 8 bases at J, with 18 bases between.

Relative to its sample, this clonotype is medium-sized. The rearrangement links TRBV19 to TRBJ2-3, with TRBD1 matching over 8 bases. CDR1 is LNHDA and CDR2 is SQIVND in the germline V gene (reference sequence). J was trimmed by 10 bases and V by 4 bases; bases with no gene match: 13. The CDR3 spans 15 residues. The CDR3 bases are TGTGCCAGTAGTAACTGGGGGACAGGCGGCGATGCGCAGTATTTT. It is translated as CASSNWGTGGDAQYF.

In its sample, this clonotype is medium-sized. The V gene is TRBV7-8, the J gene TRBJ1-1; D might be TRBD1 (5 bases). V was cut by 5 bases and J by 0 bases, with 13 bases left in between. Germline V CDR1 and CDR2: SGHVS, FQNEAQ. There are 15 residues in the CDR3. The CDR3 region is CASSLFGGMNTEAFF. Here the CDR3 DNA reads TGTGCCAGCAGCCTCTTTGGGGGGATGAACACTGAAGCTTTCTTT.

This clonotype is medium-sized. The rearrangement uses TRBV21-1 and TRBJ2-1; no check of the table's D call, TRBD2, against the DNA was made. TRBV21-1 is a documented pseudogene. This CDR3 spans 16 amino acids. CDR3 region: CASSKVTGALLDEQFF. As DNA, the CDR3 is TGTGCCAGCAGCAAAGTAACGGGGGCCCTCTTGGATGAGCAGTTCTTC.

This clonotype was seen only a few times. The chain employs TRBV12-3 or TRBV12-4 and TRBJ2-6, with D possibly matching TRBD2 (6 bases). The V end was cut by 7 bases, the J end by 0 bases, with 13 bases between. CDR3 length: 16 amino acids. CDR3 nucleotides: TGTGCCAGCACCCGCGGGGTGCCCTCTGGGGCCAACGTCCTGACTTTC. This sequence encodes CASTRGVPSGANVLTF.

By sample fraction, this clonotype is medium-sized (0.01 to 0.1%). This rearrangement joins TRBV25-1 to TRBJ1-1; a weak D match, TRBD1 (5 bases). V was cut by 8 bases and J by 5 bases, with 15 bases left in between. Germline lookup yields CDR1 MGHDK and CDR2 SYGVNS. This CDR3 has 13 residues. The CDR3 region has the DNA TGTGCCAGCGCCCAAGGGGCGCGGACTGAAGCTTTCTTT. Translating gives CASAQGARTEAFF.

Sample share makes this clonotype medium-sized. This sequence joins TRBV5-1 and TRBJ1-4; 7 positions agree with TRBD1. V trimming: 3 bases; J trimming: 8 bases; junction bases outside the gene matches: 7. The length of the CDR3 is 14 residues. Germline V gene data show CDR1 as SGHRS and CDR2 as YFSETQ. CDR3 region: CASSSRQGGEKLFF. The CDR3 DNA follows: TGCGCCAGCAGCTCCAGACAGGGAGGAGAAAAACTGTTTTTT.

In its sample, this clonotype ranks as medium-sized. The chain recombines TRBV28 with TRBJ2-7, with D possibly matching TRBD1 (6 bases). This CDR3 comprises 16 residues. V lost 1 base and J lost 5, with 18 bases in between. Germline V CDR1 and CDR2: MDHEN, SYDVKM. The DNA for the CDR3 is TGTGCCAGCAGTTTATCGGCCAGCAGGGGTATCAACGAGCAGTACTTC. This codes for CASSLSASRGINEQYF.

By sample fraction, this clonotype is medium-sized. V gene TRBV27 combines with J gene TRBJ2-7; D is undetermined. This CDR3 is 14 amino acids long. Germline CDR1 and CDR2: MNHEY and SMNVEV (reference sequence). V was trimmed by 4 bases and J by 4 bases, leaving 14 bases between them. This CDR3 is CASSSPSGVYEQYF. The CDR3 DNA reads TGTGCCAGCAGTTCCCCGTCGGGCGTTTACGAGCAGTACTTC.

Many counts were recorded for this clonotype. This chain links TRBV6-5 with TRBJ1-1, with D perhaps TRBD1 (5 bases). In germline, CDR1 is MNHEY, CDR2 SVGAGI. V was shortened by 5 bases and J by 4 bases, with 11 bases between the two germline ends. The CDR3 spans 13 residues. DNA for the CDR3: TGTGCCAGCAGTAGACAGAGGAGCACTGAAGCTTTCTTT. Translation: CASSRQRSTEAFF.

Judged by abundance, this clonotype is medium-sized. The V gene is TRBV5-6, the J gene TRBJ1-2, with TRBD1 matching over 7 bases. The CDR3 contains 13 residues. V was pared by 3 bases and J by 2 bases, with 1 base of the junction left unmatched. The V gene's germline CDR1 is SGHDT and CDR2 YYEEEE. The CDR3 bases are TGTGCCAGCAGCTCAGGGGGGAACTATGGCTACACCTTC. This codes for CASSSGGNYGYTF.

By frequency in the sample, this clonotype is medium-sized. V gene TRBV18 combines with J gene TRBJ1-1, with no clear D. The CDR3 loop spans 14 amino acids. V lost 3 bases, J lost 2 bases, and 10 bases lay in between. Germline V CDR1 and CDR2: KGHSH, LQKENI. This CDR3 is CASSPAARNTEAFF. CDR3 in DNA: TGTGCCAGCTCACCGGCGGCGCGTAACACTGAAGCTTTCTTT.

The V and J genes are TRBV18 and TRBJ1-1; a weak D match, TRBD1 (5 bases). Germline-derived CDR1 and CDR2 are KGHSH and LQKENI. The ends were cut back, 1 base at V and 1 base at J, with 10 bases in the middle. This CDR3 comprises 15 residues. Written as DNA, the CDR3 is TGTGCCAGCTCACCACGTCAAGGGGAGAACACTGAAGCTTTCTTT. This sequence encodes CASSPRQGENTEAFF.

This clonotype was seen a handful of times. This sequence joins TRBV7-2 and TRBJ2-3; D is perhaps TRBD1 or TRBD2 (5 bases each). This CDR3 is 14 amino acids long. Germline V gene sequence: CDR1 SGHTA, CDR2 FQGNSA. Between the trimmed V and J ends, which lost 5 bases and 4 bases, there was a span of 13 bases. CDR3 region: CASSVDGTADTQYF. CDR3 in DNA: TGTGCCAGCAGCGTCGATGGGACCGCAGATACGCAGTATTTT.

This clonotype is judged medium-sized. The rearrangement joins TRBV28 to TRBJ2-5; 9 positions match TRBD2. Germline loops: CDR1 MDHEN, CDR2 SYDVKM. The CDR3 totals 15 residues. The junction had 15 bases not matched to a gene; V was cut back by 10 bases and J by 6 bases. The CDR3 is CATTVSPSGEKTQYF. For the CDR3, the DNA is TGTGCCACCACAGTTTCCCCTAGCGGGGAGAAGACCCAGTACTTC.

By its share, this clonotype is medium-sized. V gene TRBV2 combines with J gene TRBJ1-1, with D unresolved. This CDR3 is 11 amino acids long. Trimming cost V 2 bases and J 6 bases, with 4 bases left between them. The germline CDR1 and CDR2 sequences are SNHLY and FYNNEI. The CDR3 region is CASSELPEAFF. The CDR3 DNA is TGTGCCAGCAGTGAACTACCTGAAGCTTTCTTT.

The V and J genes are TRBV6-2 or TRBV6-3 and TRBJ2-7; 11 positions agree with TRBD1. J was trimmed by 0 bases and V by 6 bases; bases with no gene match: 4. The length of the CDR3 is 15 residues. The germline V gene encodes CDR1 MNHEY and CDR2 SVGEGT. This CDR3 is CASRSGTGGSYEQYF. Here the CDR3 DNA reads TGTGCCAGCAGGTCCGGGACAGGGGGCTCCTACGAGCAGTACTTC.

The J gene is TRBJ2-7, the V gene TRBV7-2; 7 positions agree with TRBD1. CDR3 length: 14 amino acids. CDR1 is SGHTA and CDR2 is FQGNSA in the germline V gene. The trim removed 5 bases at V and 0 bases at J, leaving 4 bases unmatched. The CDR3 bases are TGTGCCAGCAGCGATCGACAGGGCTCCTACGAGCAGTACTTC. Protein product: CASSDRQGSYEQYF.

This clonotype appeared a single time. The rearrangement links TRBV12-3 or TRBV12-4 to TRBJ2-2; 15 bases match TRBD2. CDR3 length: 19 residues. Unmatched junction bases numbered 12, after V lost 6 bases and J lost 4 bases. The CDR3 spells CASSFPSWTSGRVTGELFF. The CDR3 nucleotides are TGTGCCAGCAGCTTCCCCTCTTGGACTAGCGGGAGGGTCACCGGGGAGCTGTTTTTT.

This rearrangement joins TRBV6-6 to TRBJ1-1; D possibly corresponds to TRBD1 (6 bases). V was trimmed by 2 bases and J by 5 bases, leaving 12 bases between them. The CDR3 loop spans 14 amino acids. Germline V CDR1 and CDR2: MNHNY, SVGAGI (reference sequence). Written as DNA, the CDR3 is TGTGCCAGCAGTTACGGGGGCCTGGAGACTGAAGCTTTCTTT. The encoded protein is CASSYGGLETEAFF.

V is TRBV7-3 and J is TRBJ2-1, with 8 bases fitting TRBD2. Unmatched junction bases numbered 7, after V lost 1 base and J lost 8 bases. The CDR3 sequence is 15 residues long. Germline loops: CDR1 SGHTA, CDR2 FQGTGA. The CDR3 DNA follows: TGTGCCAGCAGCTTAAGACTAGCGAGCCAGGATGAGCAGTTCTTC. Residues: CASSLRLASQDEQFF.

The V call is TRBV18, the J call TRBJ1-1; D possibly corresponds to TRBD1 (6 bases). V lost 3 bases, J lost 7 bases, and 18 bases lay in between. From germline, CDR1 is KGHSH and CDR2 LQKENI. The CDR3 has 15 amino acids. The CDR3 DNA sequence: TGTGCCAGCTCACCCCGAACCGGGACAAACCTTGAAGCTTTCTTT. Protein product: CASSPRTGTNLEAFF.

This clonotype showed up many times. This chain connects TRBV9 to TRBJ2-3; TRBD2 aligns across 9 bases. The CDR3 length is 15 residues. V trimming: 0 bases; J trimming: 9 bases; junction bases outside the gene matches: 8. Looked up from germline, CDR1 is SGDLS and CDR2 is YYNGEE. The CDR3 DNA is TGTGCCAGCAGCGTAGGGGTTAGCGGGGGCCGAACGCAGTATTTT. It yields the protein CASSVGVSGGRTQYF.

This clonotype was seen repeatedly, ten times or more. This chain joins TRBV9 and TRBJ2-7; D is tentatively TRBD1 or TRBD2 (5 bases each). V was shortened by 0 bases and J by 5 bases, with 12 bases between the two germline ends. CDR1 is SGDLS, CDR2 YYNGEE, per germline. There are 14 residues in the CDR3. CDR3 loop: CASSVDVGDDEQYF. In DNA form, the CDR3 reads TGTGCCAGCAGCGTAGATGTAGGGGACGACGAGCAGTACTTC.

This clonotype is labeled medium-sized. CDR3 loop: CASSPISGTGSYNEQFF. CDR3 sequence (DNA): TGTGCCAGCTCACCCATCTCCGGGACAGGGTCCTACAATGAGCAGTTCTTC. The gene calls are TRBV18 and TRBJ2-1, with 9 nucleotides matching TRBD1. This CDR3 spans 17 amino acids. The junction had 7 bases not matched to a gene; V was cut back by 3 bases and J by 1 base. CDR1 and CDR2 from the germline V gene are KGHSH and LQKENI. The variable domain in full, completed from reference TRBV18 and TRBJ2-1, reads NAGVMQNPRHLVRRRGQEARLRCSPMKGHSHVYWYRQLPEEGLKFMVYLQKENIIDESGMPKERFSAEFPKEGPSILRIQQVVRGDSAAYFCASSPISGTGSYNEQFFGPGTRLTVL.